This entry lists 18 T cell receptor beta chains sequenced from one sample in a study of OX40 agonist ivuxolimab in advanced cancers. Profiling relied on immunoSEQ multiplex PCR, and the TCRdb table lists in-frame clones only, not all of them. The sample records about 62,000 clones, approximately 80% being singletons. The specimen comprised CD4+ or CD8+ T cells sorted from blood, sampled in a trial of the OX40 agonist ivuxolimab. The receptor source for this set is an adult with an advanced solid tumor such as melanoma, head and neck, liver or kidney cancer.

This clone was found once. V usage is TRBV29-1 and J usage is TRBJ2-4; D might be TRBD2 (5 bases). Per the germline V gene, CDR1 is SQVTM and CDR2 is ANQGSEA. Trimming removed 1 base from V and 3 bases from J, with 10 bases in between. This CDR3 is built from 14 residues. CDR3 in amino acids: CSVEGAGDKNIQYF. The CDR3, as DNA: TGCAGCGTTGAAGGGGCCGGGGACAAAAACATTCAGTACTTC.

The chain recombines TRBV29-1 with TRBJ2-3, with a tentative D call TRBD2 (7 bases). The V end was cut by 4 bases, the J end by 2 bases, with 13 bases between. CDR1 is SQVTM, CDR2 ANQGSEA, per germline. The CDR3 runs 14 residues. In DNA form, the CDR3 reads TGCAGCGTTGGGGGGGGGCTTCCCACAGATACGCAGTATTTT. Translating gives CSVGGGLPTDTQYF.

J is TRBJ1-1 and V is TRBV6-5, with a weak D call TRBD1 (5 bases). Trimming pared 9 bases from V and 0 bases from J, leaving 14 bases between. Germline assignment: CDR1 MNHEY and CDR2 SVGAGI. The CDR3 length is 14 residues. CDR3 region: CASRDRVMNTEAFF. CDR3 sequence (DNA): TGTGCCAGTAGGGACCGCGTCATGAACACTGAAGCTTTCTTT.

The chain has TRBV18 and TRBJ1-6, with no clear D. Germline CDR1 reads KGHSH; CDR2 reads LQKENI. V lost 2 bases, J lost 1 base, and 12 bases lay in between. The CDR3 is made up of 17 amino acids. This CDR3 is CASSPAARGSYNSPLHF. The CDR3 region has the DNA TGTGCCAGCTCACCAGCTGCCCGTGGGTCCTATAATTCACCCCTCCACTTT.

This clone was picked up one time. The chain employs TRBV2 and TRBJ1-2; a weak D match, TRBD1 (5 bases). Between the trimmed V and J ends, which lost 3 bases and 8 bases, there was a span of 13 bases. Germline V gene data show CDR1 as SNHLY and CDR2 as FYNNEI. CDR3 length: 13 residues. CDR3 region: CASSDKGVGGYTF. In DNA, the CDR3 is TGTGCCAGCAGTGATAAAGGGGTTGGAGGCTACACCTTC.

This rearrangement joins TRBV19 to TRBJ1-5; D unresolved. V was trimmed by 4 bases and J by 7 bases, leaving 11 bases between them. Germline V CDR1 and CDR2: LNHDA, SQIVND (reference sequence). The CDR3 runs to 13 residues. CDR3 DNA sequence: TGTGCCAGTAGTAAGACGGGAGACCAGCCCCAGCATTTT. Its protein product is CASSKTGDQPQHF.

The gene calls are TRBV9 and TRBJ2-1; 8 bases are a match to TRBD2. The V gene's germline CDR1 is SGDLS and CDR2 YYNGEE. J lost 5 bases, V lost 0 bases, and 4 bases had no gene match. This CDR3 is 15 amino acids long. CDR3 amino acids: CASSVALAANNEQFF. CDR3 nucleotides: TGTGCCAGCAGCGTAGCACTAGCGGCCAACAATGAGCAGTTCTTC.

The V and J genes are TRBV7-9 and TRBJ2-5, with 9 bases lining up with TRBD2. Germline assignment: CDR1 SEHNR and CDR2 FQNEAQ (reference sequence). This CDR3 contains 13 residues. With 5 bases clipped from V and 5 bases from J, the junction kept 3 bases outside the gene matches. Here the CDR3 reads CASSRGLAETQYF. The CDR3 DNA sequence: TGTGCCAGCAGCCGCGGACTAGCGGAGACCCAGTACTTC.

The rearrangement links TRBV10-3 to TRBJ2-2; 11 positions match TRBD1. V lost 5 bases and J lost 5; bases outside the gene matches: 7. CDR3 length equals 16 residues. Germline assignment: CDR1 ENHRY and CDR2 SYGVKD. The CDR3 loop is CAISRTGGAGTGELFF. As DNA, the CDR3 is TGTGCCATCAGTCGGACAGGGGGCGCGGGGACCGGGGAGCTGTTTTTT.

V is TRBV2 and J is TRBJ2-1; D is unclear. In germline, CDR1 is SNHLY, CDR2 FYNNEI. This CDR3 is built from 11 residues. The V end lost 3 bases, the J end lost 6 bases, and 3 bases lay between the germline ends. The CDR3 nucleotides read TGTGCCAGCAGTGAGGTCAATGAGCAGTTCTTC. The encoded protein is CASSEVNEQFF.

V and J are TRBV7-8 and TRBJ2-2; 11 bases line up with TRBD1. This CDR3 comprises 14 residues. V dropped 7 bases and J dropped 7; count of bases not matched to a gene: 5. Germline V gene data show CDR1 as SGHVS and CDR2 as FQNEAQ. CDR3 sequence reads: CASTRTGGIGELFF. Written as DNA, the CDR3 is TGTGCCAGCACCCGGACAGGGGGCATCGGGGAGCTGTTTTTT.

This clone came up once. The CDR3 protein is CASSLAAGLTEAFF. The CDR3 bases are TGCGCCAGCAGCTTGGCCGCGGGTCTCACTGAAGCTTTCTTT. V is TRBV5-1 and J is TRBJ1-1; unclear D gene. The V gene lost 0 bases and the J gene lost 4 bases, with 10 bases spanning the gap. The germline CDR1 and CDR2 sequences are SGHRS and YFSETQ. This CDR3 comprises 14 residues. Supplemented by reference TRBV5-1 and TRBJ1-1, the full variable domain reads KAGVTQTPRYLIKTRGQQVTLSCSPISGHRSVSWYQQTPGQGLQFLFEYFSETQRNKGNFPGRFSGRQFSNSRSEMNVSTLELGDSALYLCASSLAAGLTEAFFGQGTRLTVV.

The V and J genes are TRBV7-2 and TRBJ2-1; D gene ambiguous. The germline V and J ends were trimmed by 2 bases and 4 bases, with 6 bases remaining between them. This CDR3 is 13 amino acids long. Germline CDR1 and CDR2: SGHTA and FQGNSA. CDR3 in amino acids: CASSLPPYNEQFF. CDR3 DNA sequence: TGTGCCAGCAGCTTACCCCCTTACAATGAGCAGTTCTTC.

This chain connects TRBV9 to TRBJ2-5, with D hard to call. Between the trimmed V and J ends, which lost 2 bases and 7 bases, there was a span of 12 bases. The CDR3 is 13 amino acids. Per the germline V gene, CDR1 is SGDLS and CDR2 is YYNGEE. The CDR3 spells CASSVSMAGTQYF. The CDR3 coding sequence is TGTGCCAGCAGCGTCAGTATGGCAGGGACCCAGTACTTC.

This chain uses TRBV5-4 with TRBJ1-2, with a tentative D call TRBD1 (5 bases). V was pared by 3 bases and J by 8 bases, with 14 bases between. The germline V gene has CDR1 SGHNT and CDR2 YYREEE (reference sequence). The CDR3 is 13 amino acids. CDR3 nucleotide sequence: TGTGCCAGCAGCTGGCAGGGCGTGAGGGGCTACACCTTC. Its translation: CASSWQGVRGYTF.

The chain joins TRBV28 to TRBJ2-7, with TRBD1 identical over 10 bases. Germline-derived CDR1 and CDR2 are MDHEN and SYDVKM. The CDR3 is 16 amino acids. J lost 6 bases, V lost 3 bases, and 11 bases had no gene match. CDR3 nucleotides: TGTGCCAGCAGTTTGCCGCCGGGACAGGGGTTCGCCGAGCAGTACTTC. The encoded protein is CASSLPPGQGFAEQYF.

The chain is built from TRBV9 and TRBJ1-5; TRBD1 might be the D (6 bases). Germline CDR1 SGDLS, CDR2 YYNGEE. CDR3 size: 14 residues. Trimming removed 0 bases at V and 4 bases at J, with 8 bases between. CDR3 bases: TGTGCCAGCAGCGTAGCAGGGGAGAATCAGCCCCAGCATTTT. Its translation is CASSVAGENQPQHF.

The rearrangement joins TRBV19 to TRBJ1-5; 7 nucleotides align to TRBD1. Germline V lookup: CDR1 LNHDA, CDR2 SQIVND (reference sequence). The length of the CDR3 is 15 residues. V lost 3 bases and J lost 3; bases outside the gene matches: 5. The CDR3 loop reads CASSMGQRNNQPQHF. The CDR3 nucleotides read TGTGCCAGTAGTATGGGACAGCGTAACAATCAGCCCCAGCATTTT.